Reported below is one TCR beta chain. What it binds is not known. From its re-call of the 5' RACE reads, TCRdb lists each CDR3 protein once, without DNA. The data show 350,000 to 450,000 distinct CDR3 sequences, and the top ten clones hold roughly 5.5%. The entry originates in a study of T cells expressing NK-cell markers. The study's findings and limits: Among several donors, these clonotypes also ranked first in the CD3+CD56-NKG2C+ fraction. Dominant NKG2C+ clonotypes made up 1.0-7.0% of CD8+ T cells in roughly 6 donors.

CDR1 and CDR2 (germline): LGHDT, YNNKEL (reference sequence). This CDR3 spans 14 amino acids. Specimen: blood T cells: a sorted CD56 or NKG2C T cell subset, CD4+ or CD8+ T cells, or bulk PBMC T cells (not recorded which). This TCR was recovered from a man aged 18 to 69 in good health. V and J are TRBV3-1 and TRBJ2-3; TCRdb's D call of TRBD1 is untestable without DNA. CDR3 protein: CASKQRGTGDTQYF.